Here is one TCR beta chain with its context. In the authors' workflow: By means of reference gene primer amplification, nucleated cell counts were estimated. Clones were read by immunoSEQ multiplex PCR, and TCRdb kept only the in-frame ones, dropping some. The V and J calls and the clone size are those of that table, but D and trimming were determined from the DNA. The sample consists of 100,000 to 150,000 clones, roughly nine tenths of them appearing once. The data were obtained in a study of blood T cell repertoires in COVID-19. Study-wide context: Acute-phase and convalescent COVID-19 samples originated in the United States, Italy and Spain. Nucleic acid was either cDNA or gDNA, and it came from T cells, B-cell-depleted T cells, or PBMCs.

The CDR3 has 15 amino acids. Looked up from germline, CDR1 is SGHRS and CDR2 is YFSETQ. V lost 3 bases and J 5 bases, leaving 14 bases between the germline ends. While infection was still active, Seattle patients were enrolled and then followed longitudinally. This TCR derives from a man between 50 and 59 years old with COVID-19, enrolled during active disease. This sequence joins TRBV5-1 and TRBJ2-2; weak D call: TRBD1 (6 bases). Sequencing was done on a sample of peripheral blood. CDR3 bases: TGCGCCAGCAGCTATGAGGGGGTTGGGACCGGGGAGCTGTTTTTT. This sequence encodes CASSYEGVGTGELFF.